These 26 T cell receptor beta chains share one sample of origin, sequenced in a study of PD-L1 blockade in urothelial cancer (TCRdb year 2017). The time point label for this specimen denotes: pretreatment peripheral blood. The protocol used for the library was the immunoSEQ multiplex PCR assay. This is the immuneACCESS table as TCRdb keeps it, with only in-frame sequences that have V and J called. A part of the clones is gone; compared with another copy, unresolved V genes explain less than half, and the rest is unexplained. The sample table contains 98,000 or so clones; only one count was recorded for around 87% of them. In total, the top ten clones hold 1.5% to 2% of the sample. Sequenced material: PBMCs, taken around atezolizumab (anti-PD-L1) treatment. The source of these receptors is a man in his fifties or sixties with urothelial cancer.

The chain couples TRBV7-2 to TRBJ2-1; D gene ambiguous. CDR3 length: 12 amino acids. V lost 1 base and J lost 10, with 8 bases in between. Looked up from germline, CDR1 is SGHTA and CDR2 is FQGNSA. The CDR3 DNA follows: TGTGCCAGCAGCTTAGATTACTTCGAGCAGTTCTTC. Amino acid sequence: CASSLDYFEQFF.

This sequence joins TRBV28 and TRBJ1-3, with D maybe TRBD1 (6 bases). The CDR3 is 15 residues long. Trimming cost V 2 bases and J 4 bases, with 12 bases left between them. Per germline, CDR1 MDHEN and CDR2 SYDVKM. The CDR3 sequence: CASSLPTGQGNTIYF. As DNA, the CDR3 is TGTGCCAGCAGTTTACCTACTGGACAGGGAAACACCATATATTTT.

This rearrangement joins TRBV6-1 to TRBJ2-4, with TRBD1 identical over 8 bases. J gave up 5 bases and V 5 bases, and 8 bases lay outside the gene matches. Per the germline V gene, CDR1 is MNHNS and CDR2 is SASEGT. This CDR3 has 15 amino acids. The CDR3 reads CASSRQGRMENIQYF. The CDR3 region has the DNA TGTGCCAGCAGTCGACAGGGGCGGATGGAAAACATTCAGTACTTC.

The rearrangement uses TRBV5-6 and TRBJ1-5; no definite D call. Looked up from germline, CDR1 is SGHDT and CDR2 is YYEEEE. This CDR3 comprises 15 residues. The ends were cut back, 0 bases at V and 0 bases at J, with 7 bases in the middle. The CDR3 sequence: CASSLEQYSNQPQHF. The CDR3, as DNA: TGTGCCAGCAGCTTGGAACAGTATAGCAATCAGCCCCAGCATTTT.

This clone was picked up one time. The chain combines TRBV7-2 with TRBJ2-3, with TRBD2 matching 13 bases. V was pared by 5 bases and J by 6 bases, with 5 bases of the junction left unmatched. Germline CDR1 SGHTA, CDR2 FQGNSA. The length of the CDR3 is 15 residues. The CDR3 coding sequence is TGTGCCAGCAGCCAGACTAGCGGGAGGCCTGATACGCAGTATTTT. This sequence encodes CASSQTSGRPDTQYF.

The chain carries TRBV18 and TRBJ2-1; tentative D call: TRBD2 (6 bases). CDR1 is KGHSH and CDR2 is LQKENI in the germline V gene. V was clipped by 4 bases and J by 9 bases, with 10 bases between them. This CDR3 has 12 residues. CDR3 DNA: TGTGCCAGCTCACTAGAGGAGGGTGAGCAGTTCTTC. This translates into CASSLEEGEQFF.

The V call is TRBV28, the J call TRBJ2-3, with 7 bases aligning to TRBD2. V was pared by 6 bases and J by 0 bases, with 9 bases of the junction left unmatched. In germline, CDR1 is MDHEN, CDR2 SYDVKM. The CDR3 consists of 16 residues. The DNA of the CDR3 is TGTGCCAGCAGAAGTAGGACTAGTCGGAGCACAGATACGCAGTATTTT. Translating gives CASRSRTSRSTDTQYF.

The chain combines TRBV5-1 with TRBJ2-7; TRBD1 is a possible D gene (5 bases). This CDR3 is built from 15 residues. V shed 3 bases and J shed 2 bases, with 15 bases lying between them. CDR1 is SGHRS, CDR2 YFSETQ, per germline. CDR3 DNA: TGCGCCAGCAGCTGGAAGACAGATAAGACCTACGAGCAGTACTTC. It translates to CASSWKTDKTYEQYF. Based on the CDR3 plus reference TRBV5-1 and TRBJ2-7, the full variable domain is KAGVTQTPRYLIKTRGQQVTLSCSPISGHRSVSWYQQTPGQGLQFLFEYFSETQRNKGNFPGRFSGRQFSNSRSEMNVSTLELGDSALYLCASSWKTDKTYEQYFGPGTRLTVT.

This chain uses TRBV4-1 with TRBJ2-2; 7 bases fit TRBD1. In germline, CDR1 is MGHRA, CDR2 YSYEKL. The CDR3 runs to 18 residues. Losses at the gene ends were 1 base for V and 5 bases for J; bases not matched to a gene: 13. CDR3 sequence reads: CASSQGQQGFLGTGELFF. CDR3 in DNA: TGCGCCAGCAGCCAAGGCCAACAGGGGTTTTTGGGTACCGGGGAGCTGTTTTTT.

The V gene is TRBV7-2, the J gene TRBJ2-1; no reliable D call. CDR3 length: 11 residues. Trimming shortened V by 8 bases and J by 7 bases, and 9 bases separated the two germline ends. Germline assignment: CDR1 SGHTA and CDR2 FQGNSA. The CDR3 sequence is CASWRRNEQFF. The CDR3 DNA reads as TGTGCCAGCTGGCGCAGGAATGAGCAGTTCTTC.

The rearrangement uses TRBV7-2 and TRBJ2-2, with 7 bases identical to TRBD1. The CDR3 spans 15 residues. V lost 5 bases to trimming and J lost 4 bases; unmatched junction nucleotides: 7. Per the germline V gene, CDR1 is SGHTA and CDR2 is FQGNSA. CDR3 residues: CASSQTQGVTGELFF. The CDR3 nucleotides are TGTGCCAGCAGCCAAACCCAGGGGGTCACCGGGGAGCTGTTTTTT.

V usage is TRBV4-2 and J usage is TRBJ2-7, with 7 bases lining up with TRBD2. This CDR3 is 15 amino acids long. The germline V gene encodes CDR1 LGHNA and CDR2 YNFKEQ. The J segment lost 2 bases and the V segment lost 1 base, leaving 5 bases of the junction unmatched. The CDR3 region is CASSQVSGATYEQYF. The CDR3 nucleotides are TGTGCCAGCAGCCAAGTAAGCGGGGCCACCTACGAGCAGTACTTC.

The V gene is TRBV13, the J gene TRBJ2-5, with TRBD1 matching over 7 bases. Germline CDR1 and CDR2: PRHDT and FYEKMQ (reference sequence). V gave up 4 bases and J gave up 4 bases; unmatched junction bases: 6. The length of the CDR3 is 14 residues. The CDR3 is CASSSRQGVETQYF. The CDR3 DNA reads TGTGCCAGCAGCTCACGACAGGGCGTAGAGACCCAGTACTTC.

The J gene is TRBJ2-7, the V gene TRBV2, with a weak D call TRBD2 (5 bases). Trimming shortened V by 7 bases and J by 6 bases, and 16 bases separated the two germline ends. Germline V lookup: CDR1 SNHLY, CDR2 FYNNEI. This CDR3 spans 13 amino acids. CDR3 sequence (DNA): TGTGCCAGCACAGGAAGGGCGGGTTCCGAGCAGTACTTC. It is translated as CASTGRAGSEQYF.

The genes are TRBV5-1 and TRBJ2-1; 9 nucleotides agree with TRBD2. CDR1 is SGHRS, CDR2 YFSETQ, per germline. The V and J ends lost 4 bases and 6 bases, in that order; junction bases with no gene match: 5. This CDR3 spans 14 amino acids. The CDR3 bases are TGCGCCAGCAGCGCTAGCGGGGTAAGCAATGAGCAGTTCTTC. This encodes CASSASGVSNEQFF.

The V and J genes are TRBV6-1 and TRBJ2-1; D may be TRBD1 (5 bases). This CDR3 region has 13 residues. The ends were cut back, 2 bases at V and 5 bases at J, with 7 bases in the middle. In germline, CDR1 is MNHNS, CDR2 SASEGT. In DNA form, the CDR3 reads TGTGCCAGCAGTGAACAGGGCAACAATGAGCAGTTCTTC. Its translation: CASSEQGNNEQFF.

V is TRBV6-1 and J is TRBJ2-2; tentatively, D is TRBD2 (5 bases). Trimming removed 4 bases from V and 1 base from J, with 7 bases in between. Looked up from germline, CDR1 is MNHNS and CDR2 is SASEGT. The CDR3 runs 14 residues. The CDR3 DNA is TGTGCCAGCAGTGGACGGGGGAACACCGGGGAGCTGTTTTTT. Translation gives CASSGRGNTGELFF.

This chain links TRBV11-2 with TRBJ1-4; perhaps TRBD1 as D (6 bases). The germline CDR1 and CDR2 sequences are SGHAT and FQNNGV. Trimming pared 8 bases from V and 8 bases from J, leaving 15 bases between. This CDR3 has 13 residues. Here the CDR3 reads CASYNRGGEKLFF. The CDR3 DNA reads as TGTGCCAGCTATAATAGGGGGGGGGAAAAACTGTTTTTT.

The gene calls are TRBV7-2 and TRBJ2-7; no clear D. The CDR3 runs to 14 residues. Trimming pared 1 base from V and 3 bases from J, leaving 10 bases between. Germline CDR1 SGHTA, CDR2 FQGNSA. CDR3 coding DNA: TGTGCCAGCAGCTTAGGTGGCAGATTCTACGAGCAGTACTTC. Amino acids: CASSLGGRFYEQYF.

This chain uses TRBV11-2 with TRBJ2-3, with D perhaps matching TRBD2 (5 bases). From germline, CDR1 is SGHAT and CDR2 FQNNGV. Trimming cost V 4 bases and J 6 bases, with 11 bases left between them. The CDR3 is made up of 13 amino acids. The DNA of the CDR3 is TGTGCCAGCAGCTCATTAAGGGAGGATACGCAGTATTTT. Protein: CASSSLREDTQYF.

The V gene is TRBV4-2, the J gene TRBJ2-4, with no clear D. Germline V gene data show CDR1 as LGHNA and CDR2 as YNFKEQ. The CDR3 loop spans 20 amino acids. V was clipped by 0 bases and J by 0 bases, with 21 bases between them. The CDR3 nucleotides read TGTGCCAGCAGCCAAGAGAAGAGGTCAGTCCTACCCCTAGCCAAAAACATTCAGTACTTC. It yields the protein CASSQEKRSVLPLAKNIQYF.

The V gene is TRBV15, the J gene TRBJ2-4; maybe TRBD1 (6 bases). Germline CDR1 and CDR2: LNHNV and YYDKDF (reference sequence). V lost 1 base and J 1 base, leaving 8 bases between the germline ends. The CDR3 runs to 15 residues. For the CDR3, the DNA is TGTGCCACCAGCAGAGCTACAGGGGCCAAAAACATTCAGTACTTC. This codes for CATSRATGAKNIQYF.

This chain's CDR3 is CAISAPGTSGRYEQYF. CDR3 coding DNA: TGTGCCATCAGCGCCCCCGGGACTAGCGGGAGGTACGAGCAGTACTTC. V gene TRBV10-3 combines with J gene TRBJ2-7; 15 bases map to TRBD2. The CDR3 runs to 16 residues. Trimming cost V 6 bases and J 4 bases; bases outside gene matches: 7. CDR1 is ENHRY and CDR2 is SYGVKD in the germline V gene.

This clone was found a few times. This chain uses TRBV6-6 with TRBJ2-7; the match to TRBD1 covers 7 bases. The V segment lost 6 bases and the J segment 4 bases; nucleotides outside the gene matches: 12. This CDR3 contains 15 residues. Germline V CDR1 and CDR2: MNHNY, SVGAGI (reference sequence). The CDR3 DNA reads TGTGCCAGCAGACAATATCAACAGGGGATTTACGAGCAGTACTTC. Translated: CASRQYQQGIYEQYF.

The V call is TRBV7-8, the J call TRBJ2-1; 9 bases fit TRBD1. V shed 2 bases, J shed 7 bases, and the junction held 6 bases outside the gene matches. The CDR3 has 15 residues. Germline V lookup: CDR1 SGHVS, CDR2 FQNEAQ. The CDR3 coding sequence is TGTGCCAGCAGCTTAATGGACAGGGGCCTTAATGAGCAGTTCTTC. As protein: CASSLMDRGLNEQFF.

The rearrangement joins TRBV9 to TRBJ2-1; 9 nucleotides line up with TRBD2. Germline CDR1 is SGDLS and CDR2 is YYNGEE. V was clipped by 3 bases and J by 10 bases; unmatched bases: 14. CDR3 length equals 16 residues. As DNA, the CDR3 is TGTGCCAGCAGCGAGGGGGCCGGGACTAGCTCCTTCGAGCAGTTCTTC. Its protein product is CASSEGAGTSSFEQFF.